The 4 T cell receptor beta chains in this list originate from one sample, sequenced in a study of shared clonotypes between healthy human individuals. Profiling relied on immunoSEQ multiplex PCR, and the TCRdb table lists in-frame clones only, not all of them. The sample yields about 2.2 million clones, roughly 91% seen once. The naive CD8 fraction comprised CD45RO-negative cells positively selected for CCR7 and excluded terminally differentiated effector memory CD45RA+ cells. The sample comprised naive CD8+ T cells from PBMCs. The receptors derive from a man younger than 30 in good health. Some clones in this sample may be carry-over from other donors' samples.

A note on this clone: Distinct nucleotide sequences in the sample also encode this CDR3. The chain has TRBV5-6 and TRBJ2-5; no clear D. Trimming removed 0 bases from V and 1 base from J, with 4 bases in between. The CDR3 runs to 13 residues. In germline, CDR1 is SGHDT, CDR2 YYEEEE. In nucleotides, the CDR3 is TGTGCCAGCAGCTTGGGCAGCCAAGAGACCCAGTACTTC. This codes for CASSLGSQETQYF.

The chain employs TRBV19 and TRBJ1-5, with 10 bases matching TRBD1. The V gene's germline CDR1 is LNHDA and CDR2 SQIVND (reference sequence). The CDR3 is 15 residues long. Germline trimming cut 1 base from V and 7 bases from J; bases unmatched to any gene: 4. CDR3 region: CASSIVGTGEQPQHF. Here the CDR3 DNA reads TGTGCCAGTAGTATAGTAGGGACAGGGGAGCAGCCCCAGCATTTT.

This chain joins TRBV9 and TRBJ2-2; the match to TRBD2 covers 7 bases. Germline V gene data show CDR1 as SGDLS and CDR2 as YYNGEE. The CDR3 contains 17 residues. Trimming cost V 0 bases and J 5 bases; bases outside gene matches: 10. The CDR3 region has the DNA TGTGCCAGCAGCGTAGAGGGAGGGGTTTTGGCGACCGGGGAGCTGTTTTTT. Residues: CASSVEGGVLATGELFF.

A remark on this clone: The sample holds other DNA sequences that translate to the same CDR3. The CDR3 nucleotides are TGTGCCAGCAGCAGGACTAGCGGGAGCTACGAGCAGTACTTC. Protein: CASSRTSGSYEQYF. The chain joins TRBV9 to TRBJ2-7, with 13 bases aligning to TRBD2. Germline V CDR1 and CDR2: SGDLS, YYNGEE. V shed 4 bases, J shed 3 bases, and the junction held 1 base outside the gene matches. This CDR3 has 14 amino acids.